This T cell receptor (beta chain) was found in a study of cytomegalovirus exposure and HLA in healthy donors. This table comes from immunoSEQ multiplex PCR, and its TCRdb copy is limited to in-frame clones, with some not included. The sample shows 170,000 or so clones, about 80% of them seen only once. Trimming took off 3 bases at V and 8 bases at J, with 8 bases between the two ends. Germline lookup yields CDR1 SGHDT and CDR2 YYEEEE. The CDR3 is 12 amino acids. Sequenced material: PBMCs. This rearrangement joins TRBV5-6 to TRBJ1-4; D uncertain. The source is a woman between 18 and 30 years old in good health and CMV-seropositive. CDR3 in amino acids: CASSSEAEKLFF. The CDR3 DNA sequence: TGTGCCAGCAGCTCGGAGGCCGAAAAACTGTTTTTT. The full variable domain, rest sourced from reference TRBV5-6 and TRBJ1-4, is DAGVTQSPTHLIKTRGQQVTLRCSPKSGHDTVSWYQQALGQGPQFIFQYYEEEERQRGNFPDRFSGHQFPNYSSELNVNALLLGDSALYLCASSSEAEKLFFGSGTQLSVL.